A single sample gave rise to the 23 T cell receptor beta chains below, sequenced in a study of metastatic and nonmetastatic thyroid tumors. Prior to thyroid surgery, none of the patients had received any treatment. Using MiXCR, TCRdb re-called clones from the PCR reads. Here the sample spans about 70,000 clones, 18% being singletons. The sequenced sample was blood. These receptors came from a female donor with papillary thyroid cancer or a benign thyroid nodule (not recorded which). Some clones in this sample may be carry-over from other donors' samples.

J is TRBJ2-7 and V is TRBV19; tentatively, D is TRBD1 (6 bases). With 10 bases removed from V and 0 bases from J, the gap between germline ends came to 13 bases. In germline, CDR1 is LNHDA, CDR2 SQIVND (reference sequence). The CDR3 is 13 amino acids. The CDR3 is CATHREISYEQYF. The CDR3 DNA reads as TGTGCCACTCACAGGGAAATCTCCTACGAGCAGTACTTC.

In this sample, this clone turned up a few times. The V and J genes are TRBV29-1 and TRBJ2-7, with 9 bases matching TRBD1. The V and J ends lost 3 bases and 0 bases, in that order; junction bases with no gene match: 6. The CDR3 is 15 amino acids. Germline CDR1 SQVTM, CDR2 ANQGSEA. This CDR3 is CSVDEGQGFSYEQYF. The DNA for the CDR3 is TGCAGCGTTGATGAGGGACAGGGATTCTCCTACGAGCAGTACTTC.

This clone was seen many times. J is TRBJ2-3 and V is TRBV5-1; 9 positions agree with TRBD1. Germline CDR1 is SGHRS and CDR2 is YFSETQ. There are 15 residues in the CDR3. V shed 4 bases, J shed 0 bases, and the junction held 3 bases outside the gene matches. Here the CDR3 DNA reads TGCGCCAGCAGCGAGACAGGGGGTAGCACAGATACGCAGTATTTT. It encodes CASSETGGSTDTQYF. The entire variable domain, with the rest obtained from reference TRBV5-1 and TRBJ2-3, is as follows: KAGVTQTPRYLIKTRGQQVTLSCSPISGHRSVSWYQQTPGQGLQFLFEYFSETQRNKGNFPGRFSGRQFSNSRSEMNVSTLELGDSALYLCASSETGGSTDTQYFGPGTRLTVL.

The rearrangement uses TRBV4-2 and TRBJ2-7; 8 bases line up with TRBD1. The germline V gene encodes CDR1 LGHNA and CDR2 YNFKEQ. The CDR3 spans 15 residues. Unmatched junction bases numbered 5, after V lost 2 bases and J lost 2 bases. CDR3 residues: CASSQLWDRPYEQYF. Here the CDR3 DNA reads TGTGCCAGCAGCCAACTTTGGGACAGGCCCTACGAGCAGTACTTC.

This clone was counted between two and nine times. The V call is TRBV28, the J call TRBJ1-1, with TRBD1 matching over 9 bases. Germline V gene data show CDR1 as MDHEN and CDR2 as SYDVKM. The CDR3 runs to 15 residues. The junction had 6 bases not matched to a gene; V was cut back by 2 bases and J by 5 bases. CDR3 in DNA: TGTGCCAGCAGTTTACCCGCCGGGACAGGGACTGAAGCTTTCTTT. Amino acids: CASSLPAGTGTEAFF.

This clone occurred a few times. This chain joins TRBV30 and TRBJ2-2; no definite D call. The CDR3 has 12 residues. Germline lookup yields CDR1 GTSNPN and CDR2 SVGIG (reference sequence). Deletions cut 5 bases from V and 6 bases from J, with 10 bases between. The CDR3 loop reads CAWRLMAGELFF. The CDR3 DNA sequence: TGTGCCTGGCGGCTAATGGCCGGGGAGCTGTTTTTT.

This rearrangement joins TRBV30 to TRBJ2-7; D possibly corresponds to TRBD1 (5 bases). Germline V gene lookup returns CDR1 GTSNPN and CDR2 SVGIG (reference sequence). Trimming took 0 bases from V and 2 from J, leaving 14 bases between them. The CDR3 loop spans 15 amino acids. The CDR3 sequence is CAWSVSSRATYEQYF. For the CDR3, the DNA is TGTGCCTGGAGTGTATCCAGCAGGGCGACCTACGAGCAGTACTTC.

This clone appeared many times. The V gene is TRBV5-1, the J gene TRBJ2-1, with TRBD2 matching over 13 bases. V shed 4 bases, J shed 8 bases, and the junction held 30 bases outside the gene matches. The CDR3 contains 23 residues. Germline-derived CDR1 and CDR2 are SGHRS and YFSETQ. As DNA, the CDR3 is TGCGCCAGCAGCCTGGGGGTCGGAAACAGACAGGGATTGATACTAGCGGGAGGGGATGAGCAGTTCTTC. It translates to CASSLGVGNRQGLILAGGDEQFF.

This clone has at least ten counts. This chain uses TRBV4-1 with TRBJ2-7; 7 positions match TRBD1. Losses at the gene ends were 1 base for V and 3 bases for J; bases not matched to a gene: 6. Germline CDR1 is MGHRA and CDR2 is YSYEKL. The CDR3 length is 15 residues. CDR3 residues: CASSQGDSTYYEQYF. In nucleotides, the CDR3 is TGCGCCAGCAGCCAAGGGGACAGTACCTACTACGAGCAGTACTTC.

This clone was detected ten times or more. The CDR3 bases are TGTGCCAGCAGTGGATTCCGGGACAGGGGACACGAGCAGTACTTC. Amino acids: CASSGFRDRGHEQYF. J is TRBJ2-7 and V is TRBV6-1; 10 bases map to TRBD1. J was trimmed by 5 bases and V by 4 bases; bases with no gene match: 8. The germline V gene has CDR1 MNHNS and CDR2 SASEGT. The CDR3 contains 15 residues.

A word on this clone: A much larger clone sits a single nucleotide away, making a read error possible. Additional DNA sequences in this sample encode the identical CDR3. The genes are TRBV29-1 and TRBJ1-6; D possibly corresponds to TRBD1 (5 bases). The germline V gene encodes CDR1 SQVTM and CDR2 ANQGSEA. V was cut by 6 bases and J by 7 bases, with 16 bases left in between. The CDR3 extends over 14 amino acids. As DNA, the CDR3 is TGCAGCGTCGCCACAGGTGGTGTGAATTCACCCCTCCACTTT. The encoded protein is CSVATGGVNSPLHF.

This rearrangement joins TRBV28 to TRBJ1-6; 7 bases agree with TRBD1. Per the germline V gene, CDR1 is MDHEN and CDR2 is SYDVKM. This CDR3 comprises 15 residues. Trimming at V came to 5 bases and at J to 5 bases, leaving 6 bases not matched to a gene. The CDR3 region is CASSPGTAHNSPLHF. The CDR3 bases are TGTGCCAGCAGTCCCGGGACAGCCCATAATTCACCCCTCCACTTT. The whole variable domain, filled in from reference TRBV28 and TRBJ1-6, reads DVKVTQSSRYLVKRTGEKVFLECVQDMDHENMFWYRQDPGLGLRLIYFSYDVKMKEKGDIPEGYSVSREKKERFSLILESASTNQTSMYLCASSPGTAHNSPLHFGNGTRLTVT.

This clone was observed at least ten times. The V and J genes are TRBV20-1 and TRBJ1-4, with D possibly TRBD1 on 6 matching bases. The germline gives CDR1 DFQATT, CDR2 SNEGSKA (reference sequence). The CDR3 has 16 residues. V lost 1 base and J lost 8, with 20 bases in between. CDR3 region: CSARGPERGEGEKLFF. The CDR3 DNA follows: TGCAGTGCTAGAGGCCCCGAGAGGGGGGAGGGGGAAAAACTGTTTTTT.

This clone turned up a few times. The rearrangement joins TRBV12-3 or TRBV12-4 to TRBJ2-3; the match to TRBD2 covers 13 bases. The CDR3 contains 18 residues. Unmatched junction bases numbered 9, after V lost 5 bases and J lost 1 base. The CDR3 here is CASSNRLAGGGGTDTQYF. DNA of the CDR3: TGTGCCAGCAGTAACAGACTAGCGGGAGGAGGGGGCACAGATACGCAGTATTTT.

This clone has at least ten counts. This sequence joins TRBV6-5 and TRBJ2-7; D is unresolved. With 2 bases removed from V and 2 bases from J, the gap between germline ends came to 7 bases. The CDR3 is 13 amino acids. Per the germline V gene, CDR1 is MNHEY and CDR2 is SVGAGI. The CDR3 reads CASSYGRTYEQYF. CDR3 DNA sequence: TGTGCCAGCAGTTACGGGCGGACCTACGAGCAGTACTTC.

The V gene is TRBV5-1, the J gene TRBJ2-2; TRBD1 aligns across 7 bases. This CDR3 is built from 15 residues. Germline CDR1 SGHRS, CDR2 YFSETQ. Trimming took 1 base from V and 2 from J; bases not matched to a gene: 2. As DNA, the CDR3 is TGCGCCAGCAGCTTGCGACAGGGAAACACCGGGGAGCTGTTTTTT. Translation gives CASSLRQGNTGELFF.

This clone has at least ten counts. The chain links TRBV6-1 to TRBJ2-6, with D uncertain. This CDR3 is 15 amino acids long. V was trimmed by 8 bases and J by 1 base, leaving 12 bases between them. CDR1 is MNHNS, CDR2 SASEGT, per germline. This CDR3 is CASSALLSGANVLTF. The CDR3 DNA sequence: TGTGCCAGCTCAGCTCTCCTTTCTGGGGCCAACGTCCTGACTTTC.

This clone was recorded many times. The chain uses TRBV20-1 and TRBJ1-1; 9 bases fit TRBD1. Trimming took 6 bases from V and 8 from J; bases not matched to a gene: 13. The CDR3 is made up of 14 amino acids. Germline CDR1 is DFQATT and CDR2 is SNEGSKA (reference sequence). In DNA form, the CDR3 reads TGCAGTGCGTCCGGGACAGGGAGGTTGTGGGAAGCTTTCTTT. It encodes CSASGTGRLWEAFF.

This clone showed up many times. The chain recombines TRBV20-1 with TRBJ1-2; D remains ambiguous. The germline V gene encodes CDR1 DFQATT and CDR2 SNEGSKA (reference sequence). V was pared by 5 bases and J by 8 bases, with 21 bases between. The CDR3 is 14 amino acids. In nucleotides, the CDR3 is TGCAGTGCTGAGTTCCAGTGGCGCCTGGGGGGCTACACCTTC. This codes for CSAEFQWRLGGYTF.

This clone has ten or more counts. This rearrangement joins TRBV6-6 to TRBJ2-3, with TRBD2 identical over 10 bases. The V and J ends lost 9 bases and 10 bases, in that order; junction bases with no gene match: 22. CDR1 and CDR2 (germline): MNHNY, SVGAGI (reference sequence). CDR3 size: 17 residues. The CDR3 here is CARVVSQGLAGVGAQYF. CDR3 nucleotide sequence: TGTGCCAGGGTTGTGTCTCAAGGGCTAGCGGGAGTGGGGGCGCAGTATTTT.

With regard to this clone: A much bigger clone sits one base away, suggesting this may be a read error. The sample has other DNA sequences that encode this CDR3 too. The gene calls are TRBV18 and TRBJ1-1; no firm D call. CDR3 length: 15 residues. CDR1 and CDR2 from the germline V gene are KGHSH and LQKENI. CDR3 in amino acids: CASSQMDRRNTEAFF. The CDR3 DNA follows: TGTGCCAGCTCACAAATGGATCGCAGGAACACTGAGGCTTTCTTT.

There are many counts of this clone. The chain uses TRBV28 and TRBJ1-3; D is unclear. Germline V gives CDR1 MDHEN, CDR2 SYDVKM. Trimming shortened V by 6 bases and J by 7 bases, and 19 bases separated the two germline ends. The CDR3 totals 15 residues. CDR3 amino acids: CASSPLFKIPNTIYF. The CDR3 DNA reads as TGTGCCAGCAGCCCCTTATTTAAGATTCCCAACACCATATATTTT.

In its sample, this clone was seen many times. The rearrangement joins TRBV4-2 to TRBJ1-5, with D possibly matching TRBD1 (6 bases). With 4 bases removed from V and 4 bases from J, the gap between germline ends came to 17 bases. Germline CDR1 and CDR2: LGHNA and YNFKEQ. There are 16 residues in the CDR3. In DNA, the CDR3 is TGTGCCAGCAGCCCCTGGGGGAGGGGGGGAAATCAGCCCCAGCATTTT. As protein: CASSPWGRGGNQPQHF.